The sample holds one count of the clone carrying this T cell receptor beta chain. The antigen remains undetermined. These data are taken from a study of T cell responses to AZD1222 COVID-19 vaccine. J was trimmed by 4 bases and V by 6 bases; bases with no gene match: 5. The CDR3 length is 14 residues. In germline, CDR1 is SGHTA, CDR2 FQGTGA. Profiling relied on immunoSEQ multiplex PCR, and the TCRdb table lists in-frame clones only, not all of them. The repertoire holds approximately 100,000 clones, 87% seen once, with 4.4% in the top ten. Study-wide points: CD4 TCRs associated with vaccination spanned spike, dominating at 160-218 and 743-854. Clonal diversity may have been underestimated in mostly white British donors. An increase in Spike-specific TCR breadth and depth was observed after two AZD1222 doses.

This clonotype originated in an adult who received the AZD1222 COVID-19 vaccine. The sequencing here drew on peripheral blood, taken 28 days after the second AZD1222 dose. This chain connects TRBV7-3 to TRBJ2-1, with 8 positions matching TRBD1. CDR3 loop: CASRDRASYNEQFF. For the CDR3, the DNA is TGTGCCAGCAGGGACAGGGCTTCTTACAATGAGCAGTTCTTC.